The clone carrying this T cell receptor beta chain has at least ten counts. These data are taken from a study of regulatory T cells in long-lasting Graves disease. Time point specified: newly diagnosed GD, antithyroid drugs for less than 3 months. PBMC-derived RNA was used for the TCR library. The CDR3 loop spans 16 amino acids. Trimming took 3 bases from V and 6 from J; bases not matched to a gene: 8. CDR1 and CDR2 from the germline V gene are KGHSH and LQKENI. To make TCR beta libraries, researchers used iRepertoire HTBI primers and Arm-PCR of CDR3 regions. TCRdb independently ran MiXCR on the multiplex PCR reads; one entry per CDR3 protein. The sample holds more than 400,000 distinct CDR3 sequences, around 15% seen once. These data also formed part of another study, on T cells in Graves' hyperthyroidism and ophthalmopathy. In that study: Median prediction lead before ophthalmopathy onset was 6.5 months with the model.

The genes are TRBV18 and TRBJ1-4, with TRBD1 matching 9 bases. The sequence came from a man aged 35 to 55 with Graves disease. Sequences were derived from peripheral blood mononuclear cells (PBMCs), sampled at new diagnosis, from a patient treated with antithyroid drugs. Here the CDR3 reads CASSPMLTGGDEKLFF. CDR3 sequence (DNA): TGTGCCAGCTCACCCATGTTGACAGGGGGTGATGAAAAACTGTTTTTT.